Listed below are T cell receptor beta chains from one sample, sequenced in a study of blood T cell repertoires in COVID-19. Clones were read by immunoSEQ multiplex PCR, and TCRdb kept only the in-frame ones, dropping some. In the table there are 190,000 or so clones, about 80% of which are singletons. Material for sequencing was peripheral blood. The receptors derive from a human donor with acute or convalescent COVID-19. The donor label of this sample is uncertain. Both conserved end residues are part of each CDR3. D genes are given only for firm matches. Only some rows state a clone size, as once, few, many or a class for expanded clones.

-	TRBJ2-1	-	TRBV19	TGTGCCAGTAGTCCCCCCGGGGGTTACAATGAGCAGTTCTTC	CASSPPGGYNEQFF
-	TRBJ1-2	-	TRBV30	TGTGCCTGGAGTGTAAGGTGGGAGGATGGCTACACCTTC	CAWSVRWEDGYTF
TRBD1	TRBJ2-7	-	TRBV3-1/TRBV3-2	TGTGCCAGCAGCTATTTCGGGACAGGTGGGAAGCAGTACTTC	CASSYFGTGGKQYF
-	TRBJ1-1	-	TRBV6-5	TGTGCCAGCAGTACAGGACCTTTCGCTGAAGCTTTCTTT	CASSTGPFAEAFF
-	TRBJ1-2	-	TRBV12-3/TRBV12-4	TGTGCCAGCAGTTCGACAGGCTCGTATGGCTACACCTTC	CASSSTGSYGYTF
TRBD1	TRBJ1-5	-	TRBV28	TGTGCCAGCAGTTTTAGAGGAGGGGGCAGTCAGCCCCAGCATTTT	CASSFRGGGSQPQHF
TRBD2	TRBJ2-4	-	TRBV5-1	TGCGCCAGCAGCGCAGGAGATAGCGGGAGCGGGCGGTACTTC	CASSAGDSGSGRYF
TRBD2	TRBJ2-1	once	TRBV19	TGTGCCAGTAGCCCCGGATCTAGCGGGACGTTTTTGGACAATGAGCAGTTCTTC	CASSPGSSGTFLDNEQFF
TRBD1	TRBJ1-5	-	TRBV28	TGTGCCAGCAGTTTTGTCGCAGGGGGCGGCTCATATAGCAATCAGCCCCAGCATTTT	CASSFVAGGGSYSNQPQHF
TRBD1	TRBJ1-5	-	TRBV6-1	TGTGCCAGCAGTGAAGCTGGGACAGGGAAGCAGCCCCAGCATTTT	CASSEAGTGKQPQHF
TRBD1	TRBJ1-4	-	TRBV5-1	TGCGCCAGCAGTCGGGACAGGGTTCCTGAAAAACTGTTTTTT	CASSRDRVPEKLFF
TRBD1	TRBJ1-2	few	TRBV10-3	TGTGCCATCAGTGAGTCGACGACAGGGTCCGGCGGCTACACCTTC	CAISESTTGSGGYTF
TRBD2	TRBJ2-7	-	TRBV19	TGTGCCAGTAGTCCGACGGGGCCGGGACTAGCGGGAGGTAGCAACGAGCAGTACTTC	CASSPTGPGLAGGSNEQYF
TRBD1	TRBJ1-6	-	TRBV11-2	TGTGCCAGCAGCCCCCCGGGAGGGGGCAGGTCACCCCTCCACTTT	CASSPPGGGRSPLHF
-	TRBJ1-1	-	TRBV29-1	TGCAGCGTTCTACTACGTAGCGTTACTGAAGCTTTCTTT	CSVLLRSVTEAFF
-	TRBJ2-2	once	TRBV7-2	TGTGCCAGCAGCTTAGCGTCGACTAGAGACACCGGGGAGCTGTTTTTT	CASSLASTRDTGELFF
-	TRBJ1-5	-	TRBV28	TGTGCCAGCAGTTTGTCTGGACTGGTGTCCCAGCATTTT	CASSLSGLVSQHF